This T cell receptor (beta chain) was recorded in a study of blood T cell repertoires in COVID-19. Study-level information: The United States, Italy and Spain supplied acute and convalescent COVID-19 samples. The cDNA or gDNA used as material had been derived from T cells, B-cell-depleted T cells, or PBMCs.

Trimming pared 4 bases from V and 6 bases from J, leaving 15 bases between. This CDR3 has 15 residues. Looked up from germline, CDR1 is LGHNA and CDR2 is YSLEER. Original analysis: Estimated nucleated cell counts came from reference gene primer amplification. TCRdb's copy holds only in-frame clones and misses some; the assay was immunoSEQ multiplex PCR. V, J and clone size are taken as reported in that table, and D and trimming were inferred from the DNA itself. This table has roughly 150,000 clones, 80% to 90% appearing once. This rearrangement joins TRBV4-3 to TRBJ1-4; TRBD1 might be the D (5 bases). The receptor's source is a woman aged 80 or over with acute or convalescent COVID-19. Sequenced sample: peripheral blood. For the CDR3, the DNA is TGCGCCAGCAGCCGCCAACAGGCAACCCATGAAAAACTGTTTTTT. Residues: CASSRQQATHEKLFF.